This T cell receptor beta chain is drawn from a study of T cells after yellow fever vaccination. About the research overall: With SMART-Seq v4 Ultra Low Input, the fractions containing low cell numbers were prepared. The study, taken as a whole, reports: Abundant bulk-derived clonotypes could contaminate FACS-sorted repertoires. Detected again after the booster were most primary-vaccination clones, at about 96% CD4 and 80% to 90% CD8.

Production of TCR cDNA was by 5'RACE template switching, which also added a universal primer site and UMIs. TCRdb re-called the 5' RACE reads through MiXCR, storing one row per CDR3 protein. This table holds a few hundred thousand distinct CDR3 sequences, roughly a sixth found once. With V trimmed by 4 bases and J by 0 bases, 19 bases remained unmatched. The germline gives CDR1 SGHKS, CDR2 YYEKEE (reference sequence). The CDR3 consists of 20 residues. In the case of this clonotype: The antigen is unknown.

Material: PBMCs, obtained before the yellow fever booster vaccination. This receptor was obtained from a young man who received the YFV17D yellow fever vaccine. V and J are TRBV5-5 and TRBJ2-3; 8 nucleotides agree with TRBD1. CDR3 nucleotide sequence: TGTGCCAGCAGCATGCGTAGGCCGGGACAGGTTCTTGACAGCACAGATACGCAGTATTTT. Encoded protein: CASSMRRPGQVLDSTDTQYF.